These 31 T cell receptor beta chains share one sample of origin, sequenced in a study of technical replicates of blood from a few donors. Generated by immunoSEQ multiplex PCR, the TCRdb table keeps only in-frame clones and is missing some. Among 80,000 to 95,000 clones listed, 95% to 97% were seen once. Material for sequencing was T cells isolated from PBMCs. The receptor set was obtained from a human donor in good health.

The chain couples TRBV7-2 to TRBJ2-1; D remains ambiguous. V was cut by 5 bases and J by 7 bases, with 21 bases left in between. The V gene's germline CDR1 is SGHTA and CDR2 FQGNSA. The CDR3 contains 16 residues. The CDR3 sequence is CASSPMVTAPRNEQFF. CDR3 nucleotides: TGTGCCAGCAGCCCTATGGTAACAGCCCCACGGAATGAGCAGTTCTTC.

The CDR3 bases are TGTGCCAGCAGCTTTTCTACTACAGGGGCGCTGTTTTTT. It is translated as CASSFSTTGALFF. The chain combines TRBV6-5 with TRBJ1-4, with TRBD1 identical over 7 bases. Germline lookup yields CDR1 MNHEY and CDR2 SVGAGI. With 6 bases clipped from V and 14 bases from J, the junction kept 12 bases outside the gene matches. This CDR3 spans 13 amino acids.

This clone has a handful of counts. This chain joins TRBV9 and TRBJ2-1; 8 bases align to TRBD2. The CDR3 length is 17 residues. V was pared by 4 bases and J by 7 bases, with 16 bases of the junction left unmatched. CDR1 is SGDLS and CDR2 is YYNGEE in the germline V gene. CDR3 amino acids: CASSPYSSGSQLNEQFF. In DNA, the CDR3 is TGTGCCAGCAGCCCCTACTCGAGCGGGAGTCAATTAAATGAGCAGTTCTTC.

This chain uses TRBV4-1 with TRBJ2-1; D not certain. Germline V lookup: CDR1 MGHRA, CDR2 YSYEKL. This CDR3 is 17 amino acids long. V was cut by 3 bases and J by 3 bases, with 18 bases left in between. CDR3 in amino acids: CASSQGPVGRYYNEQFF. The CDR3 DNA follows: TGCGCCAGCAGCCAGGGTCCGGTCGGCAGGTACTACAATGAGCAGTTCTTC.

V usage is TRBV2 and J usage is TRBJ1-4; possible D gene TRBD1, 5 bases. This CDR3 comprises 13 residues. Germline CDR1 SNHLY, CDR2 FYNNEI. V was shortened by 5 bases and J by 4 bases, with 8 bases between the two germline ends. The CDR3 sequence is CASSRDYNEKLFF. The CDR3 DNA is TGTGCCAGCAGTCGGGACTATAATGAAAAACTGTTTTTT.

For the CDR3, the DNA is TGCGCCAGCAGCCAAGATAATAGCGGGAGGGCCAATGAGCAGTTCTTC. Encoded protein: CASSQDNSGRANEQFF. The rearrangement joins TRBV4-1 to TRBJ2-1; TRBD2 aligns across 11 bases. CDR1 and CDR2 (germline): MGHRA, YSYEKL. The J segment lost 6 bases and the V segment lost 0 bases, leaving 4 bases of the junction unmatched. The CDR3 length is 16 residues.

The chain uses TRBV9 and TRBJ2-1; D is possibly TRBD1 (6 bases). Germline V CDR1 and CDR2: SGDLS, YYNGEE. Between the trimmed V and J ends, which lost 6 bases and 5 bases, there was a span of 15 bases. This CDR3 is 14 amino acids long. CDR3 residues: CASTLRGYDNEQFF. The CDR3 DNA follows: TGTGCCAGCACCTTAAGGGGGTATGACAATGAGCAGTTCTTC.

The chain links TRBV2 to TRBJ2-5; 8 bases match TRBD1. CDR1 and CDR2 from the germline V gene are SNHLY and FYNNEI. This CDR3 is built from 15 residues. V shed 3 bases, J shed 4 bases, and the junction held 7 bases outside the gene matches. CDR3 amino acids: CASSERTGMRETQYF. CDR3 DNA: TGTGCCAGCAGTGAGCGGACAGGGATGAGAGAGACCCAGTACTTC.

This chain uses TRBV6-6 with TRBJ1-5; no firm D call. The CDR3 has 13 residues. The V and J ends lost 3 bases and 0 bases respectively, with 3 bases between them. CDR1 and CDR2 from the germline V gene are MNHNY and SVGAGI (reference sequence). The CDR3 sequence: CASSYYSNQPQHF. CDR3 DNA sequence: TGTGCCAGCAGTTATTATAGCAATCAGCCCCAGCATTTT.

This rearrangement joins TRBV23-1 to TRBJ2-7; the match to TRBD2 covers 8 bases. TRBV23-1 qualifies as an ORF whose function is uncertain. The length of the CDR3 is 15 residues. V lost 2 bases and J lost 6; bases outside the gene matches: 9. CDR3 sequence reads: CASSQRTGGRREQYF. The CDR3 coding sequence is TGCGCCAGCAGTCAAAGGACGGGAGGGAGGCGCGAGCAGTACTTC.

The chain has TRBV27 and TRBJ1-2; D possibly corresponds to TRBD1 (6 bases). V was clipped by 6 bases and J by 7 bases, with 24 bases between them. The germline CDR1 and CDR2 sequences are MNHEY and SMNVEV (reference sequence). The CDR3 length is 16 residues. The CDR3 sequence: CASSTGGGGRVSGYTF. CDR3 bases: TGTGCCAGCAGCACGGGAGGGGGGGGTCGGGTCAGTGGCTACACCTTC.

The CDR3 spells CASSFGETQYF. Written as DNA, the CDR3 is TGTGCCAGCAGCTTCGGAGAGACCCAGTACTTC. The chain joins TRBV13 to TRBJ2-5; D call uncertain. This CDR3 is 11 amino acids long. Deletions cut 3 bases from V and 4 bases from J, with 3 bases between. The germline V gene has CDR1 PRHDT and CDR2 FYEKMQ (reference sequence).

The chain joins TRBV14 to TRBJ1-2; TRBD1 matches at 10 bases. V gave up 5 bases and J gave up 7 bases; unmatched junction bases: 4. The CDR3 is 13 residues long. Per germline, CDR1 SGHDN and CDR2 FVKESK. The CDR3 DNA is TGTGCCAGCAGCAACCGGGACAGGGGTGGCTACACCTTC. This codes for CASSNRDRGGYTF.

This sequence joins TRBV27 and TRBJ2-7, with D hard to call. The CDR3 extends over 11 amino acids. Germline assignment: CDR1 MNHEY and CDR2 SMNVEV (reference sequence). Trimming shortened V by 5 bases and J by 10 bases, and 12 bases separated the two germline ends. Here the CDR3 DNA reads TGTGCCAGCAGTGAACCCCCTACCCAGTACTTC. Protein sequence: CASSEPPTQYF.

The CDR3 DNA reads TGTGCCAGCAGCTTGCGACAGGGGGGAAACACCATATATTTT. It translates to CASSLRQGGNTIYF. This chain uses TRBV11-2 with TRBJ1-3; 8 bases agree with TRBD1. Germline V gene lookup returns CDR1 SGHAT and CDR2 FQNNGV. CDR3 size: 14 residues. Trimming took 3 bases from V and 4 from J; bases not matched to a gene: 2.

The chain combines TRBV6-5 with TRBJ2-2; TRBD1 agrees at 7 bases. CDR3 length: 15 residues. The J segment lost 4 bases and the V segment lost 6 bases, leaving 8 bases of the junction unmatched. Germline V gene lookup returns CDR1 MNHEY and CDR2 SVGAGI. The CDR3, as DNA: TGTGCCAGCAGCTCGGACAGGTCGACCACCGGGGAGCTGTTTTTT. It yields the protein CASSSDRSTTGELFF.

This chain joins TRBV27 and TRBJ1-5, with D maybe TRBD1 (5 bases). With 0 bases removed from V and 7 bases from J, the gap between germline ends came to 10 bases. Looked up from germline, CDR1 is MNHEY and CDR2 is SMNVEV (reference sequence). The CDR3 extends over 14 amino acids. The CDR3 region has the DNA TGTGCCAGCAGTTTATCAGGGGTCGACCAGCCCCAGCATTTT. Translated, it gives CASSLSGVDQPQHF.

This chain joins TRBV19 and TRBJ2-7; 7 bases align to TRBD1. The CDR3 length is 15 residues. Losses at the gene ends were 5 bases for V and 0 bases for J; bases not matched to a gene: 7. Per germline, CDR1 LNHDA and CDR2 SQIVND (reference sequence). The CDR3: CASSAGQVGSYEQYF. The CDR3 DNA sequence: TGTGCCAGTAGTGCCGGACAGGTCGGCTCCTACGAGCAGTACTTC.

This clone was seen a single time. The chain links TRBV2 to TRBJ2-5; D may be TRBD1 (5 bases). V shed 8 bases and J shed 5 bases, with 15 bases lying between them. There are 13 residues in the CDR3. Germline V gene lookup returns CDR1 SNHLY and CDR2 FYNNEI. The CDR3 DNA reads TGTGCCAGCGCCAATTTCAGGGTTGAGACCCAGTACTTC. Protein: CASANFRVETQYF. Full variable domain (remainder filled in from reference TRBV2 and TRBJ2-5): EPEVTQTPSHQVTQMGQEVILRCVPISNHLYFYWYRQILGQKVEFLVSFYNNEISEKSEIFDDQFSVERPDGSNFTLKIRSTKLEDSAMYFCASANFRVETQYFGPGTRLLVL.

This clone was seen just once. This chain connects TRBV7-8 to TRBJ1-3; D unresolved. V lost 5 bases, J lost 1 base, and 12 bases lay in between. CDR3 size: 15 residues. Germline assignment: CDR1 SGHVS and CDR2 FQNEAQ. The CDR3 coding sequence is TGTGCCAGCAGCCCCCTCGGGGTTTCTGGAAACACCATATATTTT. Translation gives CASSPLGVSGNTIYF.

The rearrangement joins TRBV28 to TRBJ2-2, with D maybe TRBD1 (6 bases). CDR1 and CDR2 (germline): MDHEN, SYDVKM. The CDR3 is 16 amino acids. V lost 5 bases and J lost 2, with 15 bases in between. CDR3 loop: CASSRPTGFNTGELFF. CDR3 in DNA: TGTGCCAGCAGTCGACCCACAGGGTTTAACACCGGGGAGCTGTTTTTT.

The J gene is TRBJ1-1, the V gene TRBV19, with D unresolved. The germline V and J ends were trimmed by 1 base and 6 bases, with 6 bases remaining between them. Germline values: CDR1 LNHDA, CDR2 SQIVND (reference sequence). The CDR3 sequence is 12 residues long. Written as DNA, the CDR3 is TGTGCCAGTAGTATAGCGGGGTCTGAAGCTTTCTTT. It encodes CASSIAGSEAFF.

The chain recombines TRBV7-8 with TRBJ2-7, with D possibly matching TRBD2 (9 bases). This CDR3 spans 16 amino acids. V dropped 5 bases and J dropped 3 bases, with 20 bases sitting between them. CDR1 SGHVS and CDR2 FQNEAQ come from the germline V gene. The CDR3 DNA reads as TGTGCCAGCAGCCCAGGGGGCGGGAGGGGTTACTACGAGCAGTACTTC. Amino acid sequence: CASSPGGGRGYYEQYF. The whole variable domain, filled in from reference TRBV7-8 and TRBJ2-7, reads GAGVSQSPRYKVAKRGQDVALRCDPISGHVSLFWYQQALGQGPEFLTYFQNEAQLDKSGLPSDRFFAERPEGSVSTLKIQRTQQEDSAVYLCASSPGGGRGYYEQYFGPGTRLTVT.

This clone has a single count. DNA of the CDR3: TGCGCCAGCAGCTTGGACTACAGGAAAGAAGCTTTCTTT. Its protein product is CASSLDYRKEAFF. The chain combines TRBV5-1 with TRBJ1-1, with D maybe TRBD1 (5 bases). This CDR3 has 13 amino acids. Between the trimmed V and J ends, which lost 0 bases and 8 bases, there was a span of 11 bases. CDR1 is SGHRS and CDR2 is YFSETQ in the germline V gene. Drawing the rest from reference TRBV5-1 and TRBJ1-1, the complete variable domain is KAGVTQTPRYLIKTRGQQVTLSCSPISGHRSVSWYQQTPGQGLQFLFEYFSETQRNKGNFPGRFSGRQFSNSRSEMNVSTLELGDSALYLCASSLDYRKEAFFGQGTRLTVV.

The chain is built from TRBV14 and TRBJ2-2; maybe TRBD1 (5 bases). This CDR3 comprises 14 residues. Looked up from germline, CDR1 is SGHDN and CDR2 is FVKESK. The germline V and J ends were trimmed by 2 bases and 6 bases, with 10 bases remaining between them. The CDR3 protein is CASSQYTGAGELFF. The CDR3 nucleotides are TGTGCCAGCAGCCAATATACAGGCGCCGGGGAGCTGTTTTTT.

V usage is TRBV2 and J usage is TRBJ2-7; 10 bases line up with TRBD1. The length of the CDR3 is 13 residues. From germline, CDR1 is SNHLY and CDR2 FYNNEI. After removal of 7 bases from V and 4 bases from J, the junction contained 4 bases not matched to a gene. The CDR3 sequence is CASNGQGGYEQYF. Here the CDR3 DNA reads TGTGCCAGCAACGGACAGGGGGGATACGAGCAGTACTTC.

The chain recombines TRBV30 with TRBJ1-1, with a possible D match to TRBD1 (5 bases). The V and J ends lost 4 bases and 3 bases respectively, with 15 bases between them. Germline V gene sequence: CDR1 GTSNPN, CDR2 SVGIG (reference sequence). There are 14 residues in the CDR3. CDR3 protein: CAWMLGREDTEAFF. CDR3 bases: TGTGCCTGGATGTTGGGCAGGGAGGACACTGAAGCTTTCTTT.

V usage is TRBV21-1 and J usage is TRBJ1-2; the table's D call, TRBD1, was not checked against the DNA. TRBV21-1 is recorded as a pseudogene. The length of the CDR3 is 12 residues. The CDR3, as DNA: TGTGCCAGTCGGGACAGTTTTTATGGCTACACCTTC. This encodes CASRDSFYGYTF.

A remark on this clone: Germline and junction disagree at one end, which may indicate a read error. The chain links TRBV4-2 to TRBJ1-4; TRBD1 is a possible D gene (6 bases). Germline V gene sequence: CDR1 LGHNA, CDR2 YNFKEQ. This CDR3 is built from 16 residues. The CDR3 bases are TGTGCCAGCAGCCAAGCTGTAGACAGGATAAATGAAAAGCTGTTTTTT. Encoded protein: CASSQAVDRINEKLFF.

The chain carries TRBV28 and TRBJ2-7, with D perhaps TRBD1 (6 bases). Germline V CDR1 and CDR2: MDHEN, SYDVKM. V lost 10 bases and J lost 2, with 12 bases in between. The CDR3 length is 12 residues. The CDR3 DNA follows: TGTGCCACCGCACAGGGTACCTACGAGCAGTACTTC. It encodes CATAQGTYEQYF.

The chain recombines TRBV4-3 with TRBJ2-7; D is ambiguous. The V and J ends lost 4 bases and 2 bases respectively, with 9 bases between them. The CDR3 sequence is 13 residues long. From germline, CDR1 is LGHNA and CDR2 YSLEER. CDR3 sequence: CASSPGLTYEQYF. Here the CDR3 DNA reads TGCGCCAGCAGCCCCGGGTTGACCTACGAGCAGTACTTC.